This T cell receptor (beta chain) emerged from a study of blood T cell repertoires in COVID-19. In the original processing: Reference gene primer amplification yielded estimated nucleated cell counts. Using immunoSEQ multiplex PCR, the repertoire was profiled, and TCRdb retains in-frame clones only, with some absent. V, J and clone size are taken as reported in that table, and D and trimming were inferred from the DNA itself. The profile shows approximately 240,000 clones, around four fifths of them singletons. Germline CDR1 is MDHEN and CDR2 is SYDVKM. J lost 7 bases, V lost 2 bases, and 11 bases had no gene match. CDR3 length: 17 amino acids.

This receptor was obtained from a woman in her sixties or seventies with active or convalescent COVID-19. The material sequenced was peripheral blood. The rearrangement uses TRBV28 and TRBJ1-4, with TRBD1 matching over 9 bases. CDR3: CASSLRGTGQLGEKLFF. The CDR3 DNA sequence: TGTGCCAGCAGTTTAAGGGGGACAGGGCAGTTGGGTGAAAAACTGTTTTTT.